This T cell receptor beta chain is drawn from a study of blood T cell repertoires in COVID-19. Study in general: From the United States, Italy and Spain came samples of acute and convalescent COVID-19. Sample material is recorded as cDNA or gDNA derived from T cells, B-cell-depleted T cells, or PBMCs.

Study processing details: Amplification of reference gene primers provided the estimated nucleated cell counts. Generated by immunoSEQ multiplex PCR, the TCRdb table keeps only in-frame clones and is missing some. D and trimming come from the DNA, and the V and J calls and clone size come from that table. Of approximately 70,000 clones listed, around nine tenths are singletons. From germline, CDR1 is SGHRS and CDR2 YFSETQ. V lost 0 bases, J lost 7 bases, and 10 bases lay in between. This CDR3 is 13 amino acids long. The Seattle patients, enrolled during active infection, were followed longitudinally. The rearrangement uses TRBV5-1 and TRBJ1-2; D gene uncertain. The sequencing sample was made of peripheral blood. The TCR comes from a man aged 35 to 55 with COVID-19, enrolled during active disease. The CDR3 loop is CASSLDGERGYTF. CDR3 DNA sequence: TGCGCCAGCAGCTTGGATGGGGAGCGTGGCTACACCTTC. The full variable domain, rest sourced from reference TRBV5-1 and TRBJ1-2, is KAGVTQTPRYLIKTRGQQVTLSCSPISGHRSVSWYQQTPGQGLQFLFEYFSETQRNKGNFPGRFSGRQFSNSRSEMNVSTLELGDSALYLCASSLDGERGYTFGSGTRLTVV.